Only a few counts were recorded for the clone carrying this T cell receptor beta chain. The antigen remains unidentified. These data are taken from a study of cytomegalovirus exposure and HLA in healthy donors. Study-level background: The 666 first-cohort repertoires shared a platform with the 100 to 150 validation repertoires, as reported in a later analysis.

Study conclusions and caveats: The study flagged fewer than 200 TCR beta chains as cytomegalovirus-associated.

Some clones are missing from TCRdb's copy, which holds only in-frame ones; the method was immunoSEQ multiplex PCR. Among about 73,000 clones listed, about 95% were seen once. The sequence was collected from a man aged 18 to 30 in good health and CMV-seronegative. The source material was PBMCs.

CDR3 residues: CASSSRQGGLYEQYF. CDR3 in DNA: TGTGCCAGCAGTTCGCGACAGGGCGGCCTCTACGAGCAGTACTTC. The genes are TRBV28 and TRBJ2-7; TRBD1 matches at 7 bases. V shed 4 bases, J shed 3 bases, and the junction held 9 bases outside the gene matches. Germline V gene sequence: CDR1 MDHEN, CDR2 SYDVKM. The CDR3 has 15 amino acids.